This T cell receptor beta chain was sequenced during a study of T-cell memory formation after mild COVID-19. Study-level findings and limits: CD4+ contracting clones were found mainly in CM and EM, and CD8+ ones in EMRA. Cross-reactive memory appears to have joined, as suggested by some responding clones showing up in pre-infection memory. Day 15 to 85 contracting clones showed balanced CD4/CD8; day 15 to 37 expanders favored CD4+.

TCRdb reprocessed the 5' RACE reads via MiXCR and lists one record per CDR3 protein. In the table there are around 82,000 distinct CDR3 sequences, around 13% of which are singletons. The CDR3 contains 14 residues. Trimming removed 6 bases at V and 6 bases at J, with 16 bases between. Germline assignment: CDR1 LGHNT and CDR2 FRNRAP. This clonotype has a handful of counts. Its specificity is not known. The sequenced sample consisted of PBMCs or a T cell subset sorted from them (not recorded which). The source of this sequence is a man between 18 and 35 years old who had mild COVID-19 (a few samples of this study predate the infection). Cell type and time point are not known. The chain joins TRBV12-5 to TRBJ2-3; D call uncertain. The CDR3 DNA sequence: TGTGCTAGTGGGTTAGAGGTACTCCGGGATACGCAGTATTTT. It specifies CASGLEVLRDTQYF.